Listed below are T cell receptor beta chains from one sample, sequenced in a study of type 1 regulatory T cells. These receptors' antigens are unknown. TCRdb re-derived calls from the reads in MiXCR, one entry per CDR3 protein. The sample has 20,000 or so distinct CDR3 sequences; roughly 45% are singletons. Sequenced input: cultured T cells, either the whole culture or a sorted T cell fraction (not recorded which). These receptors all stem from a human donor in good health. Both conserved end residues are part of each CDR3. Fields, in order: V gene, J gene, D gene, clone size, CDR3 DNA, CDR3 protein. A D gene is named only where the DNA matches it firmly. Clone size is given for some rows only: seen once, a few or many times, or a class if the clone is expanded.

V: TRBV7-8
J: TRBJ1-5
D: NA
size: once
DNA: TGTGCCAGCAGCCCAGGGCCTGGCCGGGACAATCAGCCCCAGCATTTT
CDR3: CASSPGPGRDNQPQHF

V: TRBV12-3/TRBV12-4
J: TRBJ1-1
D: NA
size: NA
DNA: TGTGCCAGCAGTTCGCGGCAGGGGGCTTTCTTT
CDR3: CASSSRQGAFF

V: TRBV7-2
J: TRBJ2-3
D: NA
size: NA
DNA: TGTGCCAGCAGCGCGGTGGGGGCCGGGGTGGATACGCAGTATTTT
CDR3: CASSAVGAGVDTQYF

V: TRBV7-6
J: TRBJ2-3
D: NA
size: NA
DNA: TGTGCCAGCAGCTTAAGTAGGGCGGGGACCCGCACAGATACGCAGTATTTT
CDR3: CASSLSRAGTRTDTQYF

V: TRBV3-1
J: TRBJ1-1
D: NA
size: few
DNA: TGTGCCAGCAGTTTTGCCGGAAATCTGAACACTGAAGCTTTCTTT
CDR3: CASSFAGNLNTEAFF

V: TRBV18
J: TRBJ2-5
D: NA
size: few
DNA: TGTGCCAGCTCTGGAGGGGATACGGTGACCCAGTACTTC
CDR3: CASSGGDTVTQYF

V: TRBV6-5
J: TRBJ1-2
D: NA
size: NA
DNA: TGTGCCAGCAGTTACTCGATCAGCGACGGACAGAGCTTTGGCTACACCTTC
CDR3: CASSYSISDGQSFGYTF

V: TRBV12-3/TRBV12-4
J: TRBJ1-1
D: NA
size: NA
DNA: TGTGCCAGCAGTTTTGGGACCCGGGCAACTGAAGCTTTCTTT
CDR3: CASSFGTRATEAFF

V: TRBV19
J: TRBJ2-3
D: NA
size: medium-sized
DNA: TGTGCCAGTAGTATGAACAGGGTGGTCACAGATACGCAGTATTTT
CDR3: CASSMNRVVTDTQYF

V: TRBV7-2
J: TRBJ2-7
D: TRBD1
size: NA
DNA: TGTGCCAGCAGCTTAGAACAGGGGGTCTACGAGCAGTACTTC
CDR3: CASSLEQGVYEQYF

V: TRBV11-1
J: TRBJ1-2
D: NA
size: medium-sized
DNA: TGTGCCAGCAGCCCCCAACCCTCCGGTGGCTACACCTTC
CDR3: CASSPQPSGGYTF

V: TRBV6-5
J: TRBJ1-1
D: NA
size: NA
DNA: TGTGCCAGCAGTGCTGGGGGAAGGAACACTGAAGCTTTCTTT
CDR3: CASSAGGRNTEAFF

V: TRBV3-1
J: TRBJ1-6
D: NA
size: NA
DNA: TGTGCCAGCAGCCAAGGACAGACTAATTCACCCCTCCACTTT
CDR3: CASSQGQTNSPLHF

V: TRBV20-1
J: TRBJ1-2
D: TRBD1
size: NA
DNA: TGCAGTGCTAGAAACACAGGGGGCGGCTACACCTTC
CDR3: CSARNTGGGYTF

V: TRBV2
J: TRBJ1-1
D: NA
size: NA
DNA: TGTGCCAGCAGTGGGCCGGTCGCTGAAGCTTTCTTT
CDR3: CASSGPVAEAFF

V: TRBV28
J: TRBJ1-2
D: TRBD1
size: NA
DNA: TGTGCCAGCAGTTCGAGACAGGGGCGAGGCTACACCTTC
CDR3: CASSSRQGRGYTF

V: TRBV19
J: TRBJ1-2
D: TRBD1
size: medium-sized
DNA: TGTGCCAGTAGCGACAGGGGAGAGGGCGATGGCTACACCTTC
CDR3: CASSDRGEGDGYTF

V: TRBV5-1
J: TRBJ1-1
D: NA
size: NA
DNA: TGCGCCAGCAGCTCGGGACGAGAGGGCACTGAAGCTTTCTTT
CDR3: CASSSGREGTEAFF

V: TRBV18
J: TRBJ1-1
D: NA
size: NA
DNA: TGTGCCAGCTCACCCCTATTAATGTCGGGGGCGACTGAAGCTTTCTTT
CDR3: CASSPLLMSGATEAFF

V: TRBV18
J: TRBJ2-5
D: TRBD1
size: NA
DNA: TGTGCCAGCTCGGGATACGGGACAGCAGACCAAGAGACCCAGTACTTC
CDR3: CASSGYGTADQETQYF

V: TRBV18
J: TRBJ1-1
D: NA
size: NA
DNA: TGTGCCAGCTCACCGAATGCAAACACTGAAGCTTTCTTT
CDR3: CASSPNANTEAFF

V: TRBV5-1
J: TRBJ2-3
D: NA
size: NA
DNA: TGCGCCAGCAGCTCTCGCGGGGTGACAGAAGCCGATACGCAGTATTTT
CDR3: CASSSRGVTEADTQYF

V: TRBV11-3
J: TRBJ1-1
D: NA
size: few
DNA: TGTGCCAGCAGCTTAGCCCGGCTAAGCACTGAAGCTTTCTTT
CDR3: CASSLARLSTEAFF

V: TRBV5-1
J: TRBJ1-6
D: NA
size: few
DNA: TGCGCCAGCAGGTTACTTCAGGGGAGTTCACCCCTCCACTTT
CDR3: CASRLLQGSSPLHF

V: TRBV6-6
J: TRBJ1-1
D: NA
size: few
DNA: TGTGCCAGCAGTTACTCATCAACTGAAGCTTTCTTT
CDR3: CASSYSSTEAFF

V: TRBV24-1
J: TRBJ2-2
D: TRBD1
size: medium-sized
DNA: TGTGCCACCAGTGATTTGGGGACAGGGAGCACCGGGGAGCTGTTTTTT
CDR3: CATSDLGTGSTGELFF

V: TRBV6-5
J: TRBJ1-1
D: TRBD1
size: few
DNA: TGTGCCAGCAGTTACAGACAGGGGGCTAATGTGAACACTGAAGCTTTCTTT
CDR3: CASSYRQGANVNTEAFF

V: TRBV7-2
J: TRBJ2-3
D: NA
size: few
DNA: TGTGCCAGCAGCTTGGGCGGGGGCGCTGGCACAGATACGCAGTATTTT
CDR3: CASSLGGGAGTDTQYF

V: TRBV12-3/TRBV12-4
J: TRBJ1-1
D: NA
size: NA
DNA: TGTGCCAGCAGTTTAGGGAAGGGACGAGCTTTCTTT
CDR3: CASSLGKGRAFF

V: TRBV5-1
J: TRBJ2-3
D: TRBD2
size: NA
DNA: TGCGCCAGCAGTCGGCTCAACTCCGGGCGGGGGACTAGGGAAGATACGCAGTATTTT
CDR3: CASSRLNSGRGTREDTQYF

V: TRBV4-2
J: TRBJ2-1
D: NA
size: medium-sized
DNA: TGTGCCAGCAGCCAAGCCGGAGGGGCCTACAATGAGCAGTTCTTC
CDR3: CASSQAGGAYNEQFF

V: TRBV15
J: TRBJ1-1
D: NA
size: NA
DNA: TGTGCCACCAGCAGAGCCGCGGGGTACGCTGAAGCTTTCTTT
CDR3: CATSRAAGYAEAFF

V: TRBV18
J: TRBJ1-5
D: TRBD1
size: few
DNA: TGTGCCAGCTCGCCTGGACAGGATCAGCCCCAGCATTTT
CDR3: CASSPGQDQPQHF

V: TRBV6-5
J: TRBJ1-2
D: TRBD1
size: many
DNA: TGTGCCAGCAGGAAGACAGGGGTGGAGATCTATGGCTACACCTTC
CDR3: CASRKTGVEIYGYTF

V: TRBV6-5
J: TRBJ2-1
D: TRBD2
size: NA
DNA: TGTGCCAGCAGAAGGACCGGGACTAGCGGTTACGAGCAGTTCTTC
CDR3: CASRRTGTSGYEQFF

V: TRBV20-1
J: TRBJ1-1
D: NA
size: few
DNA: TGCAGTGCTAGAGAGCAACCGGGCATAGGCGGTGAAGCTTTCTTT
CDR3: CSAREQPGIGGEAFF

V: TRBV11-3
J: TRBJ2-3
D: NA
size: NA
DNA: TGTGCCAGCAGCATCAGTCGCTCGGGGGCGCAGTATTTT
CDR3: CASSISRSGAQYF

V: TRBV6-2/TRBV6-3
J: TRBJ2-3
D: TRBD1
size: once
DNA: TGTGCCAGCAGTGGACGACAGGGAAGTATATCGCAGGTGGGGCAGTATTTT
CDR3: CASSGRQGSISQVGQYF

V: TRBV6-2/TRBV6-3
J: TRBJ2-7
D: NA
size: NA
DNA: TGTGCCAGCAGTTACGGGGGACGGAAGACCTACGAGCAGTACTTC
CDR3: CASSYGGRKTYEQYF

V: TRBV25-1
J: TRBJ2-1
D: NA
size: NA
DNA: TGTGCCAGCAGTGACGCAGGGAGATCCCTTGAGCAGTTCTTC
CDR3: CASSDAGRSLEQFF

V: TRBV12-3/TRBV12-4
J: TRBJ1-5
D: TRBD1
size: many
DNA: TGTGCCAGCAGTTCCACCCCGGACAGGGCTATGCATTTT
CDR3: CASSSTPDRAMHF

V: TRBV20-1
J: TRBJ2-7
D: TRBD2
size: few
DNA: TGCAGTGCTTCCCTAGCGGGGGGGAACGAGCAGTACTTC
CDR3: CSASLAGGNEQYF

V: TRBV24-1
J: TRBJ2-1
D: NA
size: few
DNA: TGTGCCACCACCACCAGGATTTACAATGAGCAGTTCTTC
CDR3: CATTTRIYNEQFF

V: TRBV20-1
J: TRBJ1-6
D: NA
size: NA
DNA: TGCAGTGTGGGACGCCCGGGTTCACCCCTCCACTTT
CDR3: CSVGRPGSPLHF

V: TRBV11-2
J: TRBJ2-3
D: NA
size: NA
DNA: TGTGCCAGCGCCCAGGGGGGGGTTCAATATTTT
CDR3: CASAQGGVQYF

V: TRBV3-1
J: TRBJ2-2
D: TRBD2
size: few
DNA: TGTGCCAGCAACGGTGGCGGGGGTAACGCCGGGGAGCTGTTTTTT
CDR3: CASNGGGGNAGELFF

V: TRBV11-3
J: TRBJ1-5
D: NA
size: medium-sized
DNA: TGTGCCAGCAGCCCGACAGTAGGTCAGCCCCAGCATTTT
CDR3: CASSPTVGQPQHF

V: TRBV7-2
J: TRBJ2-7
D: NA
size: NA
DNA: TGTGCCAGCAGCTTAGTCCGGAGCTCCTACGAGCAGTACTTC
CDR3: CASSLVRSSYEQYF

V: TRBV6-6
J: TRBJ1-2
D: NA
size: NA
DNA: TGTGCCAGCAGTACCACGGGGACACTCTATGGCTACACCTTC
CDR3: CASSTTGTLYGYTF

V: TRBV28
J: TRBJ2-5
D: NA
size: NA
DNA: TGTGCCAGCAGTCAACCTCAGGGGAGGGAGACTCAGTACTTC
CDR3: CASSQPQGRETQYF